These 7 T cell receptor beta chains originate from one sample sequenced in a study of blood T cell repertoires in COVID-19. Using immunoSEQ multiplex PCR, the repertoire was profiled, and TCRdb retains in-frame clones only, with some absent. This table has about 170,000 clones, roughly 80% appearing once. The sample comprised peripheral blood. These receptors all come from a woman older than 75 with COVID-19, enrolled during active disease.

The chain has TRBV4-1 and TRBJ1-5, with 8 bases identical to TRBD1. The CDR3 length is 16 residues. V shed 0 bases, J shed 9 bases, and the junction held 10 bases outside the gene matches. In germline, CDR1 is MGHRA, CDR2 YSYEKL. The CDR3 loop reads CASSQDYGQGVWPQHF. In DNA form, the CDR3 reads TGCGCCAGCAGCCAAGATTACGGACAGGGAGTTTGGCCCCAGCATTTT.

The chain has TRBV5-1 and TRBJ1-3; no clear D gene. This CDR3 has 15 amino acids. The V gene lost 0 bases and the J gene lost 0 bases, with 7 bases spanning the gap. Germline CDR1 and CDR2: SGHRS and YFSETQ. The CDR3 region has the DNA TGCGCCAGCAGCTTGGCGGTATCCTCTGGAAACACCATATATTTT. It codes for CASSLAVSSGNTIYF.

J is TRBJ2-2 and V is TRBV6-2 or TRBV6-3; 12 bases are shared with TRBD2. Germline V gene sequence: CDR1 MNHEY, CDR2 SVGEGT. CDR3 length: 17 amino acids. With V trimmed by 6 bases and J by 6 bases, 11 bases remained unmatched. The CDR3, as DNA: TGTGCCAGCAGGCCTAGCGGGAGGGCCCTCGGGGCCGGGGAGCTGTTTTTT. This encodes CASRPSGRALGAGELFF.

The chain links TRBV2 to TRBJ1-5, with 7 bases lining up with TRBD1. V gave up 9 bases and J gave up 4 bases; unmatched junction bases: 9. The CDR3 runs to 14 residues. Germline CDR1 reads SNHLY; CDR2 reads FYNNEI. CDR3: CASSKGAPNQPQHF. The CDR3 bases are TGTGCCAGTTCGAAGGGGGCCCCGAATCAGCCCCAGCATTTT.

This clone was counted many times. This chain links TRBV19 with TRBJ2-5, with D possibly being TRBD2 (7 bases). The CDR3 runs to 17 residues. V was clipped by 3 bases and J by 2 bases, with 19 bases between them. Germline CDR1 LNHDA, CDR2 SQIVND (reference sequence). The CDR3 sequence is CASSIRRAAGAQETQYF. In DNA, the CDR3 is TGTGCCAGTAGTATTAGGAGGGCCGCGGGGGCACAAGAGACCCAGTACTTC.

V and J are TRBV7-3 and TRBJ2-2; TRBD2 matches at 8 bases. The CDR3 runs to 16 residues. With V trimmed by 2 bases and J by 1 base, 3 bases remained unmatched. Germline values: CDR1 SGHTA, CDR2 FQGTGA. CDR3 region: CASSLQAGGNTGELFF. CDR3 bases: TGTGCCAGCAGCTTACAGGCGGGAGGGAACACCGGGGAGCTGTTTTTT.

The V call is TRBV9, the J call TRBJ2-7, with D perhaps TRBD1 (5 bases). The CDR3 has 15 residues. Per the germline V gene, CDR1 is SGDLS and CDR2 is YYNGEE. V shed 0 bases and J shed 7 bases, with 17 bases lying between them. CDR3 sequence: CASSVDQGPEREQYF. The CDR3 bases are TGTGCCAGCAGCGTAGATCAGGGCCCAGAACGGGAGCAGTACTTC.